This T cell receptor beta chain was sequenced in a study of T cell responses to AZD1222 COVID-19 vaccine. Study-wide points: Per reports, nearly half of all spike-specific TCRs target regions that are unmutated in variants. Donors were largely white British and mainly female; clonal diversity was possibly underestimated. The number of AZD1222 recipients seropositive at baseline was only five or six. Spike-wide vaccine-associated CD4 TCRs dominated at 160-218 and 743-854.

On this clone: No antigen is known for it.

This CDR3 has 16 residues. The germline V gene has CDR1 LNHNV and CDR2 YYDKDF (reference sequence). Unmatched junction bases numbered 6, after V lost 0 bases and J lost 8 bases. Sequencing was performed with immunoSEQ multiplex PCR; in TCRdb, only in-frame clones are kept and a portion is missing. The table shows about 210,000 clones, with about 94% occurring only once. This receptor was identified in an adult who received the MenACWY meningococcal vaccine as a control. Sequencing used peripheral blood, obtained 28 days after the second dose of the MenACWY control vaccine. The chain employs TRBV15 and TRBJ1-6; 8 bases map to TRBD1. In nucleotides, the CDR3 is TGTGCCACCAGCAGAGATCCGACAGGGGTAGATTCACCCCTCCACTTT. Translating it yields CATSRDPTGVDSPLHF.